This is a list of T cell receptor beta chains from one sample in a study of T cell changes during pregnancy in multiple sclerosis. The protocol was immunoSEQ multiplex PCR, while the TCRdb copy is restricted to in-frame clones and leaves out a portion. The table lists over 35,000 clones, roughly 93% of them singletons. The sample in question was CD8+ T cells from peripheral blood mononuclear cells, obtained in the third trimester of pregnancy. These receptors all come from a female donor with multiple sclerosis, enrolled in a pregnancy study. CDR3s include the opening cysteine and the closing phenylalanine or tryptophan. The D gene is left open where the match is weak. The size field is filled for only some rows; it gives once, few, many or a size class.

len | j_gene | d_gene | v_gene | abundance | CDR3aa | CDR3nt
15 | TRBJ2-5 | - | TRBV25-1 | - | CASSEFGRAQETQYF | TGTGCCAGCAGTGAATTCGGCAGGGCCCAAGAGACCCAGTACTTC
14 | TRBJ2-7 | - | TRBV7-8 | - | CASSTNRVDHEQYF | TGTGCCAGCAGCACAAACAGGGTGGACCACGAGCAGTACTTC
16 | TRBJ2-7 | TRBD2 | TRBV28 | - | CASPPEGSGSSYEQYF | TGTGCCAGTCCCCCAGAGGGTAGCGGGAGCTCCTACGAGCAGTACTTC
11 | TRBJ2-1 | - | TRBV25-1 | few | CASSYSNEQFF | TGTGCCAGCAGTTACAGCAATGAGCAGTTCTTC
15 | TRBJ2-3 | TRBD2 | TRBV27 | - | CASSLSSGRRDTQYF | TGTGCCAGCAGTTTGTCTAGCGGGAGGAGGGATACGCAGTATTTT
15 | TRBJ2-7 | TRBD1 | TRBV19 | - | CASSIGVAGTDFQYF | TGTGCCAGTAGTATAGGCGTGGCAGGGACAGATTTTCAGTACTTC
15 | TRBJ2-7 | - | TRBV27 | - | CASSLRVPSSYEQYF | TGTGCCAGCAGCCTCAGAGTTCCTAGCTCCTACGAGCAGTACTTC
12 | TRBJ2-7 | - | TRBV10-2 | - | CASKELTYEQYF | TGCGCCAGCAAGGAGCTAACCTACGAGCAGTACTTC
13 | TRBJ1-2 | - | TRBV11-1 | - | CASSLGTHYGYTF | TGTGCCAGCAGCTTAGGGACACACTATGGCTACACCTTC
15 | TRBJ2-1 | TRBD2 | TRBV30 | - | CAWIPGLAGRNEQFF | TGTGCCTGGATCCCGGGACTAGCGGGAAGGAATGAGCAGTTCTTC
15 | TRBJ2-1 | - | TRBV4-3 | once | CASSQDRIGNNEQFF | TGCGCCAGCAGCCAAGACAGGATAGGAAACAATGAGCAGTTCTTC
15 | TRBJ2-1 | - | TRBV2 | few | CASSESGQNYNEQFF | TGTGCCAGCAGTGAATCTGGACAGAACTACAATGAGCAGTTCTTC
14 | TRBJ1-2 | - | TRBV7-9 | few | CASSLGEPWYGYTF | TGTGCCAGCAGTTTAGGGGAGCCCTGGTATGGCTACACCTTC
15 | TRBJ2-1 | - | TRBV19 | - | CASRIFPGGYNEQFF | TGTGCCAGTAGGATATTCCCCGGCGGCTACAATGAGCAGTTCTTC
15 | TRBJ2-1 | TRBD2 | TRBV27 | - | CASSKAGLSYNEQFF | TGTGCCAGCAGTAAGGCGGGACTATCCTACAATGAGCAGTTCTTC
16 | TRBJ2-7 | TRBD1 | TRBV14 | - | CASSQPPGQGNYEQYF | TGTGCCAGCAGCCAACCCCCGGGACAGGGAAACTACGAGCAGTACTTC
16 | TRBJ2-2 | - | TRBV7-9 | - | CASSSERQANTGELFF | TGTGCCAGCAGCTCAGAGAGACAGGCGAACACCGGGGAGCTGTTTTTT
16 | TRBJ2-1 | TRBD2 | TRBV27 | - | CASRLQAGGGGNEQFF | TGTGCCAGCCGCCTCCAAGCGGGAGGGGGAGGCAATGAGCAGTTCTTC
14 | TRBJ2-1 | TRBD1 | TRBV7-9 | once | CASSLGQGNNEQFF | TGTGCCAGCAGCTTGGGACAGGGAAACAATGAGCAGTTCTTC
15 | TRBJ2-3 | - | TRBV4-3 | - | CASSQGLESTDTQYF | TGCGCCAGCAGCCAAGGCTTAGAGAGCACAGATACGCAGTATTTT
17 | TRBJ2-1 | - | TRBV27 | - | CASSLVGDPSSYNEQFF | TGTGCCAGCAGTTTAGTGGGCGACCCCAGCTCCTACAATGAGCAGTTCTTC
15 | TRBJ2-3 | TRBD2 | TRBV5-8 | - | CASRSLAGGGDTQYF | TGTGCCAGTCGTTCCCTTGCGGGAGGAGGTGATACGCAGTATTTT
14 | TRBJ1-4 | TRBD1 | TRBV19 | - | CATYQGGTNEKLFF | TGTGCCACCTACCAGGGGGGTACTAATGAAAAACTGTTTTTT
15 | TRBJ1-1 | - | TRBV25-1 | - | CASRPVGEKNTEAFF | TGTGCCAGCAGACCGGTCGGGGAAAAGAACACTGAAGCTTTCTTT
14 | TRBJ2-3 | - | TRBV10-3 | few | CAISPRGDTDTQYF | TGTGCCATCAGTCCCAGGGGGGACACAGATACGCAGTATTTT
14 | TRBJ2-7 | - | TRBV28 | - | CASSPWASSYEQYF | TGTGCCAGCAGTCCCTGGGCTTCCTCCTACGAGCAGTACTTC
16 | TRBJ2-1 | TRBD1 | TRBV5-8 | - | CASSKQDRGPYNEQFF | TGTGCCAGCAGCAAACAGGACAGGGGGCCCTACAATGAGCAGTTCTTC